This T cell receptor (beta chain) was identified in a study of Tregs in tolerant kidney transplant recipients. Study-level information: Mixed chimerism was transient after nonmyeloablative marrow transplants from related graft donors.

Unstimulated Tregs (CD4+CD25+CD127-) and CD4+CD25- non-Tregs were sorted from PBMCs. CDR1 and CDR2 (germline): SGHTA, FQGNSA. The germline V and J ends were trimmed by 5 bases and 1 base, with 11 bases remaining between them. CDR3 length equals 14 residues. Clones were read by immunoSEQ multiplex PCR, and TCRdb kept only the in-frame ones, dropping some. This sample has around 66,000 clones, with 70% to 90% found just once. Regarding this clone: Its matching antigen is unknown.

General study findings and limits: In tolerant patients, donor-specific Tregs outgrew total Tregs, suggesting antigen-driven expansion.

The sequence was collected from a human donor who received a combined kidney and bone marrow transplant. The V gene is TRBV7-2, the J gene TRBJ2-5; D is unclear. The material sequenced was Tregs from blood, taken before the transplant. CDR3 sequence reads: CASSPPAGQETQYF. CDR3 nucleotide sequence: TGTGCCAGCAGCCCCCCGGCAGGCCAAGAGACCCAGTACTTC.